This T cell receptor (beta chain) was obtained from a study of T cell responses to AZD1222 COVID-19 vaccine. Germline V lookup: CDR1 SQVTM, CDR2 ANQGSEA. The CDR3 has 13 residues. Trimming pared 0 bases from V and 0 bases from J, leaving 5 bases between. Some clones are missing from TCRdb's copy, which holds only in-frame ones; the method was immunoSEQ multiplex PCR. The data contain roughly 120,000 clones, about 90% of them singletons. This chain uses TRBV29-1 with TRBJ1-1; D unresolved. The sequence was obtained from an adult in good health. Here the sequenced sample was peripheral blood, taken on day 0 of AZD1222 vaccination. The CDR3 nucleotides are TGCAGCGTTGAAGACTCCCTGAACACTGAAGCTTTCTTT. This gives the protein CSVEDSLNTEAFF.